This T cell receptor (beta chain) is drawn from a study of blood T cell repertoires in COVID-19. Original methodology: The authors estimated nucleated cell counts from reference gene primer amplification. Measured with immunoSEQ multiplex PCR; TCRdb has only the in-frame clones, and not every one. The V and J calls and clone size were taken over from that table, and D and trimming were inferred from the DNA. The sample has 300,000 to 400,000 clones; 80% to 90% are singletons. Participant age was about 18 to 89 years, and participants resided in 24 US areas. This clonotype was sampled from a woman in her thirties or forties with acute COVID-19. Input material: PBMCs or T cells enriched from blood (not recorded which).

The CDR3 protein is CASGRGTGELFF. The CDR3 DNA follows: TGTGCTAGCGGGCGGGGCACCGGGGAGCTGTTTTTT. The J gene is TRBJ2-2, the V gene TRBV12-5; perhaps TRBD2 as D (6 bases). CDR3 size: 12 residues. V was cut by 9 bases and J by 4 bases, with 9 bases left in between. CDR1 and CDR2 (germline): LGHNT, FRNRAP.